This T cell receptor (beta chain) comes out of a study of sequential checkpoint blockade in melanoma. Trimming took 3 bases from V and 5 from J; bases not matched to a gene: 4. The CDR3 spans 15 residues. The V gene's germline CDR1 is MNHNY and CDR2 SVGAGI (reference sequence). TCRdb keeps only in-frame clones here, not all; method: immunoSEQ multiplex PCR. The table records some 10,000 clones, roughly 73% of them present only once. Treatment: randomized to nivolumab then ipilimumab (arm A) or the reverse (arm B). Live CD3+CD8+ CD19− CD56− cells were sorted from PBMCs. The chain couples TRBV6-6 to TRBJ2-5; the match to TRBD1 covers 12 bases. The sequenced sample was CD8+ T cells sorted from blood (inferred from file names), obtained from a patient given nivolumab and ipilimumab in sequence. The source is a human donor with melanoma. CDR3 sequence (DNA): TGTGCCAGCAGTTATGGGACAGGGGGCGCGGAGACCCAGTACTTC. Translation gives CASSYGTGGAETQYF.